The 8 T cell receptor beta chains below were found in one sample sequenced in a study of memory CD4+ T cells and cytomegalovirus serostatus. Data came from immunoSEQ multiplex PCR; TCRdb stores just in-frame clones and leaves some out. The sample has about 41,000 clones, 76% seen once; the top ten hold around 6%. Single viable CD3+CD4+CD8-CD45RO+ cells were sorted as the memory CD4+ T cells. The sample comprised memory CD4+ T cells from blood. These receptors all come from an adult in good health and CMV-seronegative.

The rearrangement joins TRBV28 to TRBJ1-4, with 8 nucleotides matching TRBD1. Germline values: CDR1 MDHEN, CDR2 SYDVKM. J was trimmed by 0 bases and V by 7 bases; bases with no gene match: 7. CDR3 size: 16 residues. CDR3 residues: CASNSGGGPTNEKLFF. DNA of the CDR3: TGTGCCAGCAACTCAGGGGGCGGCCCAACTAATGAAAAACTGTTTTTT.

This clone has only one observation. The V and J genes are TRBV30 and TRBJ1-1; the D gene is possibly TRBD1 (5 bases). The germline V and J ends were trimmed by 5 bases and 8 bases, with 12 bases remaining between them. The CDR3 runs to 11 residues. CDR1 is GTSNPN, CDR2 SVGIG, per germline (reference sequence). The CDR3 coding sequence is TGTGCCTGGGGGACCGGCGTCGAAGCTTTCTTT. Its protein product is CAWGTGVEAFF.

This clone occurred a few times. The chain combines TRBV12-5 with TRBJ2-3; D gene unclear. Germline V CDR1 and CDR2: LGHNT, FRNRAP. Trimming stripped 6 bases from V and 6 bases from J, with 19 bases between. This CDR3 contains 15 residues. CDR3 sequence: CASGPRSFGGDTQYF. CDR3 DNA sequence: TGTGCTAGTGGCCCGAGGAGCTTTGGTGGGGATACGCAGTATTTT.

The rearrangement uses TRBV15 and TRBJ2-5, with D hard to call. The CDR3 has 13 amino acids. Trimming removed 0 bases at V and 3 bases at J, with 5 bases between. From germline, CDR1 is LNHNV and CDR2 YYDKDF (reference sequence). CDR3 residues: CATSRDLKETQYF. The CDR3 bases are TGTGCCACCAGCAGAGACCTAAAAGAGACCCAGTACTTC.

This sequence joins TRBV20-1 and TRBJ1-2; D unresolved. The CDR3 has 11 residues. Germline V gene lookup returns CDR1 DFQATT and CDR2 SNEGSKA (reference sequence). V was pared by 3 bases and J by 4 bases, with 6 bases between. In DNA, the CDR3 is TGCAGTGCTAGGGGAACCTATGGCTACACCTTC. It specifies CSARGTYGYTF.

The V gene is TRBV2, the J gene TRBJ2-1; 7 bases fit TRBD2. Trimming took 3 bases from V and 7 from J; bases not matched to a gene: 6. Germline V lookup: CDR1 SNHLY, CDR2 FYNNEI. The CDR3 spans 14 residues. The CDR3 DNA is TGTGCCAGCAGTGACCTAGTCGGGGGGAATGAGCAGTTCTTC. It specifies CASSDLVGGNEQFF.

By frequency in the sample, this clone is medium-sized. The same CDR3 is also encoded by other DNA sequences in this sample. This rearrangement joins TRBV28 to TRBJ2-2, with D tentatively TRBD1 (6 bases). Germline CDR1 MDHEN, CDR2 SYDVKM. V lost 2 bases, J lost 0 bases, and 7 bases lay in between. The CDR3 is 15 residues long. This CDR3 is CASSLAGANTGELFF. For the CDR3, the DNA is TGTGCCAGCAGTTTAGCAGGGGCGAACACCGGGGAGCTGTTTTTT.

V gene TRBV28 combines with J gene TRBJ1-2, with a possible D match to TRBD1 (6 bases). The CDR3 has 15 residues. V was clipped by 2 bases and J by 3 bases, with 13 bases between them. CDR1 and CDR2 from the germline V gene are MDHEN and SYDVKM. CDR3 coding DNA: TGTGCCAGCAGTTTAAACAGGGCGCTGCACTATGGCTACACCTTC. It translates to CASSLNRALHYGYTF.